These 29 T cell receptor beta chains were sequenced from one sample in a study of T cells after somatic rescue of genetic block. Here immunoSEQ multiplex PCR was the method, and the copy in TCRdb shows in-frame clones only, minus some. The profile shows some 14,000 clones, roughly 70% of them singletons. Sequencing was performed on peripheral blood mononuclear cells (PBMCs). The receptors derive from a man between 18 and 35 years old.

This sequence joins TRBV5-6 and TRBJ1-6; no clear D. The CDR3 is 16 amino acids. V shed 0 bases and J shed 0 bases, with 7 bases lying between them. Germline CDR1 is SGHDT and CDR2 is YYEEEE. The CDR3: CASSLEPSSYNSPLHF. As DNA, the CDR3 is TGTGCCAGCAGCTTGGAACCGAGCTCCTATAATTCACCCCTCCACTTT.

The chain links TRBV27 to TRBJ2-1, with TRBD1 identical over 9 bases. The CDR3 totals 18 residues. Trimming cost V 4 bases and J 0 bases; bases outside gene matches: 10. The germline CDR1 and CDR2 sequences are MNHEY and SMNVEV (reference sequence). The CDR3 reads CASSSPGTGLLSYNEQFF. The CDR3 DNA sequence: TGTGCCAGCAGTTCTCCCGGGACAGGGCTTCTCTCCTACAATGAGCAGTTCTTC.

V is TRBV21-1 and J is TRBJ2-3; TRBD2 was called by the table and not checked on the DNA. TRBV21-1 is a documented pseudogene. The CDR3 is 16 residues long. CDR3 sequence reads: CASSPNRVLGTDTQYF. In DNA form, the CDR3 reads TGTGCCAGCAGCCCAAACCGGGTCCTAGGCACAGATACGCAGTATTTT.

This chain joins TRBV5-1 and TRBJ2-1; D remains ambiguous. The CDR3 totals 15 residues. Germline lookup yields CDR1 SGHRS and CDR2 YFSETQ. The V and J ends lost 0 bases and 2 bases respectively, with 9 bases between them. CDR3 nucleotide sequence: TGCGCCAGCAGCTTGGCCGGAGTACCCTACAATGAGCAGTTCTTC. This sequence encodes CASSLAGVPYNEQFF. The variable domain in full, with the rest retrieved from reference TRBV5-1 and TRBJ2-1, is KAGVTQTPRYLIKTRGQQVTLSCSPISGHRSVSWYQQTPGQGLQFLFEYFSETQRNKGNFPGRFSGRQFSNSRSEMNVSTLELGDSALYLCASSLAGVPYNEQFFGPGTRLTVL.

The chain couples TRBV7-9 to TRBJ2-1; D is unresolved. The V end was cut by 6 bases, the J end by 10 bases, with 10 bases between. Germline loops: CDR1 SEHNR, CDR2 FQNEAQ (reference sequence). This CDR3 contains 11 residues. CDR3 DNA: TGTGCCAGCAGAGAAAACAGCGAGCAGTTCTTC. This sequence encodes CASRENSEQFF. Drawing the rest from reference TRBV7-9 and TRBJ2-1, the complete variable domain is DTGVSQNPRHKITKRGQNVTFRCDPISEHNRLYWYRQTLGQGPEFLTYFQNEAQLEKSRLLSDRFSAERPKGSFSTLEIQRTEQGDSAMYLCASRENSEQFFGPGTRLTVL.

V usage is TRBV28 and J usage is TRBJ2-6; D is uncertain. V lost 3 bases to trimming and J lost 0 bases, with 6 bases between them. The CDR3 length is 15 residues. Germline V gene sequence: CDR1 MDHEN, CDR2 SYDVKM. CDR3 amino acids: CASSLQSSGANVLTF. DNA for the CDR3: TGTGCCAGCAGTTTGCAGAGCTCTGGGGCCAACGTCCTGACTTTC. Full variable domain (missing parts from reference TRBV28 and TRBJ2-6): DVKVTQSSRYLVKRTGEKVFLECVQDMDHENMFWYRQDPGLGLRLIYFSYDVKMKEKGDIPEGYSVSREKKERFSLILESASTNQTSMYLCASSLQSSGANVLTFGAGSRLTVL.

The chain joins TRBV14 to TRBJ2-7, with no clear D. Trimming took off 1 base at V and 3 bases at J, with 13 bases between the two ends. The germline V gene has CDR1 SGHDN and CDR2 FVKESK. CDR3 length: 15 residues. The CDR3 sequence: CASSQGGILSYEQYF. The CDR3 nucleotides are TGTGCCAGCAGCCAAGGGGGAATCCTGAGCTACGAGCAGTACTTC.

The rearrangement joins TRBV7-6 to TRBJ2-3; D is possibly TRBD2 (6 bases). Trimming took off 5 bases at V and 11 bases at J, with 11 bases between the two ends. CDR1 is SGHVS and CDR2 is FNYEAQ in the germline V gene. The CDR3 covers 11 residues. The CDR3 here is CASSLSGLQYF. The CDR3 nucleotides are TGTGCCAGCAGCCTTTCGGGACTGCAGTATTTT.

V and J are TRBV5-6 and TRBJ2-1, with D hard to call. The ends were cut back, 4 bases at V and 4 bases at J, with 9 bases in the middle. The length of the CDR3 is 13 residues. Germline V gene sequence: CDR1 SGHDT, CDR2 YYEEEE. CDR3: CASSRVGYNEQFF. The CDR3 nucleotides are TGTGCCAGCAGCCGGGTGGGGTACAATGAGCAGTTCTTC.

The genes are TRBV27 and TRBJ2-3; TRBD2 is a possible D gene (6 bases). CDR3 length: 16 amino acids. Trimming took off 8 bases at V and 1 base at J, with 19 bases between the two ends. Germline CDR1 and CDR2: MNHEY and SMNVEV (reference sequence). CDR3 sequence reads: CASLPLGTPRTDTQYF. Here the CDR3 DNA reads TGTGCCAGCCTCCCCTTAGGGACTCCACGCACAGATACGCAGTATTTT.

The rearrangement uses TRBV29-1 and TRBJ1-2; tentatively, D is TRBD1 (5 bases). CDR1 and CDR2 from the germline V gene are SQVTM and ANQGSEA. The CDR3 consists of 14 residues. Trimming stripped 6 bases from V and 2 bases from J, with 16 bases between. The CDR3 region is CSVRSPGGNYGYTF. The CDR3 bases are TGCAGCGTGAGGAGCCCGGGGGGAAACTATGGCTACACCTTC.

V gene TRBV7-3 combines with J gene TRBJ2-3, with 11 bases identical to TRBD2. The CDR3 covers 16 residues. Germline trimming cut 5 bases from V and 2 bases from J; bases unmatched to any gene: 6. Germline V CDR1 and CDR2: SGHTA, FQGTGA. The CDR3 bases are TGTGCCAGCAGCATGTTAGCGGGGGGGCCCACAGATACGCAGTATTTT. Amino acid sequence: CASSMLAGGPTDTQYF.

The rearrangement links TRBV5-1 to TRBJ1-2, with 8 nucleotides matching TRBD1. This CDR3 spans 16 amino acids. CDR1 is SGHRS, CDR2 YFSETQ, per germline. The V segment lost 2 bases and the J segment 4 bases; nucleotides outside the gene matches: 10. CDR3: CASSLEVWDRLYGYTF. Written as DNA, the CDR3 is TGCGCCAGCAGCTTAGAGGTTTGGGACAGGCTCTATGGCTACACCTTC.

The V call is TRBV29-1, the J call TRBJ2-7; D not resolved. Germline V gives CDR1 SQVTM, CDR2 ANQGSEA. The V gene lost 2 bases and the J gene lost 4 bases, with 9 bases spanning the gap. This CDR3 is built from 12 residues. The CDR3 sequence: CSVETGLYEQYF. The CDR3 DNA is TGCAGCGTTGAAACGGGTCTTTACGAGCAGTACTTC.

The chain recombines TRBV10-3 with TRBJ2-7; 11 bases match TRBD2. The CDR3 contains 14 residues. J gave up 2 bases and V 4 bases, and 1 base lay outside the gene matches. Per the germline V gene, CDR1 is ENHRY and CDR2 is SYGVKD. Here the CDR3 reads CAISGLAGPYEQYF. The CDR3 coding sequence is TGTGCCATCAGTGGACTAGCGGGGCCCTACGAGCAGTACTTC.

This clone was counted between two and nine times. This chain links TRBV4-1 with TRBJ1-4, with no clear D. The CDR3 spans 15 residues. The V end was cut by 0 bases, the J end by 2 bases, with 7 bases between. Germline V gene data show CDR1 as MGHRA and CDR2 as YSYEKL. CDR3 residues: CASSQDRGTNEKLFF. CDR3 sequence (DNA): TGCGCCAGCAGCCAAGATCGTGGGACTAATGAAAAACTGTTTTTT.

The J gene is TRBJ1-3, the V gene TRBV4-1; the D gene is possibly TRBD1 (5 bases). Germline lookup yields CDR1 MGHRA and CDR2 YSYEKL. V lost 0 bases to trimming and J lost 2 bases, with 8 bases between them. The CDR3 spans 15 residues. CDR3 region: CASSQEEGAGNTIYF. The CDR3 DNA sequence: TGCGCCAGCAGCCAAGAAGAAGGGGCTGGAAACACCATATATTTT.

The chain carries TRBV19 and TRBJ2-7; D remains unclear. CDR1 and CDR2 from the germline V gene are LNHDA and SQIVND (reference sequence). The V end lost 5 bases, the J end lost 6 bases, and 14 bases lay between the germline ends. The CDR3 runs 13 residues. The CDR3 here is CASSGQVKIEQYF. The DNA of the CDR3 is TGTGCCAGTAGTGGGCAGGTCAAGATCGAGCAGTACTTC.

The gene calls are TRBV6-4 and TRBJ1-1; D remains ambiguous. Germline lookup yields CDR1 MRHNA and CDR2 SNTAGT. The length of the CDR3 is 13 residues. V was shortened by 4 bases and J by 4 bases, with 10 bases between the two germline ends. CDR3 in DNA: TGTGCCAGCAGTGCAATCTTGGGCACTGAAGCTTTCTTT. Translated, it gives CASSAILGTEAFF.

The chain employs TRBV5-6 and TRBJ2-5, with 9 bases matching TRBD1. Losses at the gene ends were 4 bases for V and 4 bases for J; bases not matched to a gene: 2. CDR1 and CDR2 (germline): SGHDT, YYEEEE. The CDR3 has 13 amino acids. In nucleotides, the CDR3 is TGTGCCAGCAGCGCGGACAGGGGAGAGACCCAGTACTTC. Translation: CASSADRGETQYF.

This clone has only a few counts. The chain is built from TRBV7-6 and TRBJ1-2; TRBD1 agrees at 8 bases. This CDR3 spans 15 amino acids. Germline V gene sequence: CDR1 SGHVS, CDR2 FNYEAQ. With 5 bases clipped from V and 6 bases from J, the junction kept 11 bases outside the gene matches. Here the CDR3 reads CASSPVLRTGHGYTF. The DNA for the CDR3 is TGTGCCAGCAGCCCAGTCCTCAGGACAGGGCATGGCTACACCTTC.

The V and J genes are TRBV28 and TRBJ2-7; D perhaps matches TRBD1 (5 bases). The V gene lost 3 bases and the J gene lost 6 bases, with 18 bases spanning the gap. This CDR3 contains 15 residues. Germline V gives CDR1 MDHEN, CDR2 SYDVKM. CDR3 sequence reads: CASSFYRAGSGEQYF. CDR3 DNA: TGTGCCAGCAGTTTTTATAGGGCAGGGTCGGGCGAGCAGTACTTC.

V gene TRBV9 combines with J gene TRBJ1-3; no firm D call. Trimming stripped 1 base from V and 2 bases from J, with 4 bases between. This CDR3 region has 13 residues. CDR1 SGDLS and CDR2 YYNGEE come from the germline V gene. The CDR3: CASSVMPGNTIYF. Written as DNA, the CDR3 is TGTGCCAGCAGCGTAATGCCTGGAAACACCATATATTTT. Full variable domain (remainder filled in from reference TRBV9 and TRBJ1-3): DSGVTQTPKHLITATGQRVTLRCSPRSGDLSVYWYQQSLDQGLQFLIQYYNGEERAKGNILERFSAQQFPDLHSELNLSSLELGDSALYFCASSVMPGNTIYFGEGSWLTVV.

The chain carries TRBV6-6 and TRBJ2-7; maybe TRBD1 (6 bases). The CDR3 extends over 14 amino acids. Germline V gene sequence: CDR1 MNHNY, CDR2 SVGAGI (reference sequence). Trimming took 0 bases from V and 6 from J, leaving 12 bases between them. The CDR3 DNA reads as TGTGCCAGCAGTTACTCGGACAGATCGGGCGAGCAGTACTTC. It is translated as CASSYSDRSGEQYF.

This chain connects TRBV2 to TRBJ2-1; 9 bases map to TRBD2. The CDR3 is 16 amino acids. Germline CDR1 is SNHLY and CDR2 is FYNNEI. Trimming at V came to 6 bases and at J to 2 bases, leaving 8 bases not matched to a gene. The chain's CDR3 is CASSQLAGAAYNEQFF. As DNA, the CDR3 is TGTGCCAGCAGCCAATTAGCGGGAGCTGCCTACAATGAGCAGTTCTTC.

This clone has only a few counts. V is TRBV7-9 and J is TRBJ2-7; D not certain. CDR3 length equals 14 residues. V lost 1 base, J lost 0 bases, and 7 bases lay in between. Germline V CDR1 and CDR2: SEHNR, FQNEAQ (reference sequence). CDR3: CASSLGPSSYEQYF. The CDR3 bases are TGTGCCAGCAGCTTAGGCCCGAGCTCCTACGAGCAGTACTTC. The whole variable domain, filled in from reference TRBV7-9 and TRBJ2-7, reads DTGVSQNPRHKITKRGQNVTFRCDPISEHNRLYWYRQTLGQGPEFLTYFQNEAQLEKSRLLSDRFSAERPKGSFSTLEIQRTEQGDSAMYLCASSLGPSSYEQYFGPGTRLTVT.

The CDR3 reads CASSLLAVNTGELFF. DNA for the CDR3: TGTGCCAGCAGCTTACTAGCTGTGAACACCGGGGAGCTGTTTTTT. The chain joins TRBV7-2 to TRBJ2-2, with a possible D match to TRBD2 (5 bases). Trimming took off 2 bases at V and 1 base at J, with 8 bases between the two ends. The germline V gene has CDR1 SGHTA and CDR2 FQGNSA. CDR3 length: 15 residues.

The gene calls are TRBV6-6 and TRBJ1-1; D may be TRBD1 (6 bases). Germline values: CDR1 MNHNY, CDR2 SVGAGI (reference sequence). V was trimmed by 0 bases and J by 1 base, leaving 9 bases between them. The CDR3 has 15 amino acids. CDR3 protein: CASSYSTRGNTEAFF. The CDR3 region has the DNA TGTGCCAGCAGTTACTCGACCAGGGGGAACACTGAAGCTTTCTTT.

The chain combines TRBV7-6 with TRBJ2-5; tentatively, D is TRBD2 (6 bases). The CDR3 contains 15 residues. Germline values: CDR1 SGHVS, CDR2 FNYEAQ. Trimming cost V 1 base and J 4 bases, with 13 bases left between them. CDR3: CASSLGVAEIETQYF. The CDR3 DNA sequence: TGTGCCAGCAGCTTAGGGGTAGCGGAAATAGAGACCCAGTACTTC.